A selection of T cell receptor beta chains follows, all from one sample in a study of blood T cell repertoires in COVID-19. The protocol was immunoSEQ multiplex PCR, while the TCRdb copy is restricted to in-frame clones and leaves out a portion. The sample has under 200,000 clones; approximately 90% are singletons. The specimen was peripheral blood. The source is a man aged 18 to 30 with acute or convalescent COVID-19. The CDR3 runs from the conserved cysteine through the conserved F or W. The D gene is left open where the match is weak. Where a row states a size, it is once, few, many or the class of an expanded clone; other rows omit it.

J: TRBJ1-2
D: .
V: TRBV6-6
size: few
length: 15
DNA: TGTGCCAGCAGTTCCCCCGACAGGATCGAAAATGGCTACACCTTC
CDR3: CASSSPDRIENGYTF

J: TRBJ1-2
D: .
V: TRBV6-6
size: many
length: 16
DNA: TGTGCCAGCAGTTACTCGGGATGGGAGGGAATCTTAGGCTACACCTTC
CDR3: CASSYSGWEGILGYTF

J: TRBJ1-1
D: .
V: TRBV18
size: .
length: 16
DNA: TGTGCCAGCTCTCGGAATTGGGGGGGGACCGACACTGAAGCTTTCTTT
CDR3: CASSRNWGGTDTEAFF

J: TRBJ1-1
D: TRBD1
V: TRBV19
size: .
length: 14
DNA: TGTGCCAGTACCCCCAGGGGGGCAGACACTGAAGCTTTCTTT
CDR3: CASTPRGADTEAFF

J: TRBJ1-5
D: TRBD1
V: TRBV6-5
size: .
length: 15
DNA: TGTGCCAGCAGACCGGGACAGGTTAGCAATCAGCCCCAGCATTTT
CDR3: CASRPGQVSNQPQHF

J: TRBJ1-1
D: .
V: TRBV7-9
size: .
length: 17
DNA: TGTGCCAGCAGCTTACCTAAGAACAGTCCCATGAACACTGAAGCTTTCTTT
CDR3: CASSLPKNSPMNTEAFF

J: TRBJ1-5
D: .
V: TRBV30
size: .
length: 14
DNA: TGTGCCTGGAGTAGTCAGGCCAGCAATCAGCCCCAGCATTTT
CDR3: CAWSSQASNQPQHF

J: TRBJ1-1
D: .
V: TRBV6-5
size: .
length: 13
DNA: TGTGCCAGCAGTTACTCAGGGGGCACTGAAGCTTTCTTT
CDR3: CASSYSGGTEAFF

J: TRBJ2-3
D: TRBD1
V: TRBV29-1
size: .
length: 14
DNA: TGCAGCGTTGCGGTGACAGGGGGGACAGATACGCAGTATTTT
CDR3: CSVAVTGGTDTQYF

J: TRBJ2-5
D: TRBD1
V: TRBV18
size: .
length: 14
DNA: TGTGCCAGCTCACCGGGGACAGCTAAAGAGACCCAGTACTTC
CDR3: CASSPGTAKETQYF

J: TRBJ2-2
D: TRBD2
V: TRBV6-5
size: .
length: 14
DNA: TGTGCCAGCCGACTAGCGGTGAACACCGGGGAGCTGTTTTTT
CDR3: CASRLAVNTGELFF

J: TRBJ2-1
D: .
V: TRBV9
size: .
length: 15
DNA: TGTGCCAGCAGCGAAAAATCCCGGTCCTACAATGAGCAGTTCTTC
CDR3: CASSEKSRSYNEQFF

J: TRBJ2-5
D: .
V: TRBV5-1
size: .
length: 15
DNA: TGCGCCAGCAGCTTGGGGGCAGGGGCGGGAGAGACCCAGTACTTC
CDR3: CASSLGAGAGETQYF

J: TRBJ2-7
D: TRBD1
V: TRBV15
size: .
length: 19
DNA: TGTGCCACCAGCAGAGGGGGGACAGGGGGCGTTCTTGGAGCCTACGAGCAGTACTTC
CDR3: CATSRGGTGGVLGAYEQYF

J: TRBJ2-1
D: .
V: TRBV19
size: .
length: 17
DNA: TGTGCCAGTAGTATCCCCTCGGCCGGACTAAACCCCAATGAGCAGTTCTTC
CDR3: CASSIPSAGLNPNEQFF

J: TRBJ2-2
D: .
V: TRBV10-2
size: .
length: 14
DNA: TGCGCCAGCAGTGGCCTAGGGGAAACCGGGGAGCTGTTTTTT
CDR3: CASSGLGETGELFF

J: TRBJ1-1
D: .
V: TRBV29-1
size: .
length: 12
DNA: TGCAGCGTTGGTTCAGGCAACACTGAAGCTTTCTTT
CDR3: CSVGSGNTEAFF

J: TRBJ1-5
D: TRBD1
V: TRBV7-8
size: .
length: 15
DNA: TGTGCCAGCAGCTTAGCATGGCAGGGGGATCAGCCCCAGCATTTT
CDR3: CASSLAWQGDQPQHF

J: TRBJ2-7
D: .
V: TRBV27
size: .
length: 12
DNA: TGTGCCAGCAGTCTATATAGAGGAGAGCAGTACTTC
CDR3: CASSLYRGEQYF

J: TRBJ1-1
D: .
V: TRBV7-9
size: .
length: 17
DNA: TGTGCCAGCAGCCCCGCGCTAAGTGGGGGGTCGTTGGCGGCAGCTTTCTTT
CDR3: CASSPALSGGSLAAAFF

J: TRBJ2-1
D: .
V: TRBV6-6
size: .
length: 16
DNA: TGTGCCAGCAGTTTCGTACTACGGGAGAAAGGCAATGAGCAGTTCTTC
CDR3: CASSFVLREKGNEQFF

J: TRBJ1-1
D: .
V: TRBV5-1
size: .
length: 13
DNA: TGCGCCAGCAGATCCCAACCGGACACTGAAGCTTTCTTT
CDR3: CASRSQPDTEAFF

J: TRBJ2-2
D: .
V: TRBV11-2
size: .
length: 16
DNA: TGTGCCAGCAGCTTACCTAGCTTTCAGAACACCGGGGAGCTGTTTTTT
CDR3: CASSLPSFQNTGELFF

J: TRBJ1-1
D: .
V: TRBV18
size: .
length: 15
DNA: TGTGCCAGCTCACCCCGGGCGGGGATGGGCACTGAAGCTTTCTTT
CDR3: CASSPRAGMGTEAFF

J: TRBJ1-2
D: .
V: TRBV25-1
size: once
length: 14
DNA: TGTGCCAGCAGTGTTTCCACCACGACGGGAGGCTACACCTTC
CDR3: CASSVSTTTGGYTF

J: TRBJ2-1
D: TRBD2
V: TRBV6-4
size: .
length: 15
DNA: TGTGCCAGCAGCCCCACTAGCGGGCTTTACAATGAGCAGTTCTTC
CDR3: CASSPTSGLYNEQFF

J: TRBJ1-5
D: .
V: TRBV12-5
size: .
length: 17
DNA: TGTGCTAGTGGTCGACCTGTCTGGGGGGATAGCAATCAGCCCCAGCATTTT
CDR3: CASGRPVWGDSNQPQHF

J: TRBJ2-5
D: TRBD2
V: TRBV5-4
size: few
length: 13
DNA: TGTGCCAGCAGCTTACGGGGGGAAGAGACCCAGTACTTC
CDR3: CASSLRGEETQYF

J: TRBJ1-1
D: TRBD1
V: TRBV5-1
size: .
length: 16
DNA: TGCGCCAGCAGCGCTTCAGGGGGGAACATGAACACTGAAGCTTTCTTT
CDR3: CASSASGGNMNTEAFF

J: TRBJ1-4
D: .
V: TRBV18
size: .
length: 13
DNA: TGTGCCAGCTCACAACACCCTAATGAAAAACTGTTTTTT
CDR3: CASSQHPNEKLFF

J: TRBJ1-5
D: TRBD1
V: TRBV19
size: once
length: 14
DNA: TGTGCCAGTAGTCTTAGAGGACAGGGACAGCCCCAGCATTTT
CDR3: CASSLRGQGQPQHF

J: TRBJ2-3
D: .
V: TRBV7-8
size: .
length: 13
DNA: TGTGCCAGCAGCTTAGCAGCAACAGATACGCAGTATTTT
CDR3: CASSLAATDTQYF

J: TRBJ1-1
D: .
V: TRBV5-1
size: .
length: 15
DNA: TGCGCCAGCAGCTTGGAGTCGGGGTTAAAGGTTGAAGCTTTCTTT
CDR3: CASSLESGLKVEAFF

J: TRBJ1-2
D: TRBD1
V: TRBV19
size: .
length: 18
DNA: TGTGCCAGTAGTAACCCCGGGACAGGGGGCGAAAGTAGCTATGGCTACACCTTC
CDR3: CASSNPGTGGESSYGYTF

J: TRBJ2-7
D: TRBD1
V: TRBV18
size: .
length: 18
DNA: TGTGCCAGCTCCCCTGTCCCGGGACAGGGGTTACCTTCCTACGAGCAGTACTTC
CDR3: CASSPVPGQGLPSYEQYF

J: TRBJ2-7
D: .
V: TRBV5-1
size: .
length: 18
DNA: TGCGCCAGCAGCTTGGGCGACTGGTCGACCGTGGAGGGCTACGAGCAGTACTTC
CDR3: CASSLGDWSTVEGYEQYF

J: TRBJ1-6
D: TRBD1
V: TRBV9
size: .
length: 16
DNA: TGTGCCAGTTCCCGGGCAGGGGGGACGACAAATTCACCCCTCCACTTT
CDR3: CASSRAGGTTNSPLHF

J: TRBJ1-1
D: .
V: TRBV18
size: .
length: 13
DNA: TGTGCCAGTGGGCAGACAGAGAACACTGAAGCTTTCTTT
CDR3: CASGQTENTEAFF

J: TRBJ2-7
D: .
V: TRBV25-1
size: .
length: 11
DNA: TGTGCCAGCACTGGCCATTACGAGCAGTACTTC
CDR3: CASTGHYEQYF

J: TRBJ2-1
D: .
V: TRBV6-5
size: .
length: 15
DNA: TGTGCCAGCAGGGCTGGGGGGGGGCGCGGTAAAGAGCAGTTCTTC
CDR3: CASRAGGGRGKEQFF

J: TRBJ2-3
D: TRBD1
V: TRBV5-1
size: .
length: 15
DNA: TGCGCCAGCAGCTCAACAGGGGGCGGCACAGATACGCAGTATTTT
CDR3: CASSSTGGGTDTQYF

J: TRBJ1-2
D: TRBD1
V: TRBV19
size: .
length: 12
DNA: TGTGCCAGCATCGGGACAGGGCTCGGCTACACCTTC
CDR3: CASIGTGLGYTF

J: TRBJ1-2
D: TRBD1
V: TRBV30
size: once
length: 13
DNA: TGTGCCCACCCCATCCCAGGGGGCTACGGCTACACCTTC
CDR3: CAHPIPGGYGYTF

J: TRBJ1-6
D: TRBD1
V: TRBV9
size: .
length: 16
DNA: TGTGCCAGCAGCGCCGATTTAAGACAGGGGAATTCACCCCTCCACTTT
CDR3: CASSADLRQGNSPLHF

J: TRBJ2-5
D: TRBD2
V: TRBV9
size: .
length: 18
DNA: TGTGCCAGCAGCGTAGCTGCTTTTTCGGGGGGTACGTTAGAGACCCAGTACTTC
CDR3: CASSVAAFSGGTLETQYF